The T cell receptor (beta chain) under discussion was sequenced for a study of blood T cell repertoires in COVID-19. In the study overall: The United States, Italy and Spain were the sources of the acute and convalescent COVID-19 samples. PBMCs, B-cell-depleted T cells, or T cells provided the cDNA or gDNA that made up the material.

Using immunoSEQ multiplex PCR, the repertoire was profiled, and TCRdb retains in-frame clones only, with some absent. The sample has fewer than 400,000 clones; about 87% are singletons. Germline V CDR1 and CDR2: MRHNA, SNTAGT. The CDR3 extends over 15 amino acids. V shed 0 bases, J shed 4 bases, and the junction held 2 bases outside the gene matches. The sample holds many counts of this clone. Membership in each cohort depended on participant-reported clinical history. Donors of Cohort 3 who recovered were those that had two negative PCRs, clearance, or symptom resolution. The chain uses TRBV6-4 and TRBJ2-3, with 9 bases fitting TRBD2. Sequencing was carried out using PBMCs or T cells enriched from blood (not recorded which). The clonotype originates from a woman in her 50s who had recovered from COVID-19. The CDR3 here is CASSDSGGGADTQYF. CDR3 in DNA: TGTGCCAGCAGTGACTCTGGCGGGGGGGCAGATACGCAGTATTTT.